This T cell receptor (beta chain) was sequenced in a study of blood T cell repertoires in COVID-19. Study-wide background: PBMCs, B-cell-depleted T cells, or T cells were the source of the cDNA or gDNA that made up the material.

Original methodology: It was from reference gene primer amplification that nucleated cell counts were estimated. Only in-frame clones appear in the TCRdb table, and some are missing; sequencing was by immunoSEQ multiplex PCR. V and J calls and clone size are given by that table; D and trimming were obtained from the DNA. The sample carries some 150,000 clones, around 83% recorded once. V lost 4 bases to trimming and J lost 2 bases; unmatched junction nucleotides: 8. From germline, CDR1 is SGHRS and CDR2 YFSETQ. CDR3 length equals 17 residues. The V and J genes are TRBV5-1 and TRBJ2-1, with 11 bases identical to TRBD2. The sequence came from a human donor in a cohort sampled during active COVID-19. The source material was peripheral blood. The CDR3 sequence is CASSLRLAGLPYNEQFF. CDR3 sequence (DNA): TGCGCCAGCAGCCTCCGACTAGCGGGGCTCCCCTACAATGAGCAGTTCTTC.